This T cell receptor (beta chain) was retrieved from a study of control samples from healthy donors and cancer patients. Using immunoSEQ multiplex PCR, the repertoire was profiled, and TCRdb retains in-frame clones only, with some absent. In the table there are roughly 130,000 clones, around 90% of which are singletons. V lost 7 bases and J lost 3; bases outside the gene matches: 1. The CDR3 covers 14 residues. Germline loops: CDR1 KGHDR, CDR2 SFDVKD. This rearrangement joins TRBV24-1 to TRBJ2-1; 11 positions match TRBD2. The TCR originated in a man aged 25 to 40 in good health. Material: blood. The CDR3 region has the DNA TGTGCCACCAGGGGGACTAGCGGCTACAATGAGCAGTTCTTC. Amino acids: CATRGTSGYNEQFF.